Described below is a single T cell receptor (beta chain) sequence and its context. Its antigen is as yet unknown. The record originates from a study of shared clonotypes between healthy human individuals. This CDR3 has 15 amino acids. Germline lookup yields CDR1 SNHLY and CDR2 FYNNEI. Trimming pared 7 bases from V and 7 bases from J, leaving 20 bases between. Division of CD4+ cells produced a CD45RA+ naive subset and a CD45RA-negative memory subset. Overall study findings and caveats: Relative to clonotypes present in all four donors, those not shared had lower generation probabilities. Among donors, the sharing of clonotypes was expected to be influenced by sequencing depth.

The test was conducted at deep level. Some clones are missing from TCRdb's copy, which holds only in-frame ones; the method was immunoSEQ multiplex PCR. The data hold over a million clones, with about four fifths observed a single time. The sequenced sample consisted of memory CD4+ T cells from PBMCs. This sample's subset: CD45RA-negative fraction. This chain uses TRBV2 with TRBJ1-5; D possibly corresponds to TRBD1 (6 bases). The TCR comes from a man between 18 and 29 years old in good health. Some clones in this sample may be carry-over from other donors' samples. CDR3 nucleotide sequence: TGTGCCAGCACATTTGGGGGGCAAGGAGGCCAGCCCCAGCATTTT. Its translation: CASTFGGQGGQPQHF.